The rows below give T cell receptor beta chains drawn from one sample of a study of T cells after yellow fever vaccination. TCRdb re-derived calls from the 5' RACE reads in MiXCR, one entry per CDR3 protein. The sample yields roughly 260,000 distinct CDR3 sequences, over 10% seen once. This material consisted of CD4+ T cells sorted from PBMCs, taken 45 days after the yellow fever booster vaccination. Source of these receptors: a man in his thirties or forties who received the YFV17D yellow fever vaccine. Both conserved end residues are part of each CDR3. A D gene is named only where the DNA matches it firmly. Size values are once, few and many counts, or a class for expanded clones, and some rows have none.

v_call	j_call	d_call	clone_size	cdr3_nt	cdr3_aa
TRBV4-3	TRBJ2-1	TRBD1	-	TGCGCCAGCAGAAACAGGGGGAATGAGCAGTTCTTC	CASRNRGNEQFF
TRBV5-1	TRBJ2-7	-	many	TGCGCCAGCAGCTTGAGTCTATCCTACGAGCAGTACTTC	CASSLSLSYEQYF
TRBV7-9	TRBJ2-3	-	few	TGTGCCAGCAGCTCCACCAGCGGGTACCGCACAGATACGCAGTATTTT	CASSSTSGYRTDTQYF
TRBV7-9	TRBJ2-3	-	-	TGTGCCAGCAGCTTCGGGGTTCTGGCAGATACGCAGTATTTT	CASSFGVLADTQYF
TRBV20-1	TRBJ1-3	-	-	TGCAGTGCTAGGAGGGGAAACACCATATATTTT	CSARRGNTIYF
TRBV3-1	TRBJ2-3	TRBD1	-	TGTGCCAGCAGCCCCGGGACAGACACAGATACGCAGTATTTT	CASSPGTDTDTQYF
TRBV7-9	TRBJ1-4	-	-	TGTGCCAGCAGCTCCTATGAAAAACTGTTTTTT	CASSSYEKLFF
TRBV15	TRBJ2-6	-	few	TGTGCCACCAGCGGCTTGACCTTGGGGGGGGCCAACGTCCTGACTTTC	CATSGLTLGGANVLTF
TRBV12-3/TRBV12-4	TRBJ2-1	-	few	TGTGCCAGCAGTTTGGGGCGCGCGGAGCAGTTCTTC	CASSLGRAEQFF
TRBV28	TRBJ2-2	-	few	TGTGCCAGCAGATCTCGGTACGGGGAGCTGTTTTTT	CASRSRYGELFF
TRBV4-3	TRBJ2-2	-	few	TGCGCCAGCAGCCAAGACCCCGGGAGTTGGGCCGGGGAGCTGTTTTTT	CASSQDPGSWAGELFF
TRBV9	TRBJ1-4	TRBD1	many	TGTGCCAGCAGCGCTCTGACAGGGACGAATGAAAAACTGTTTTTT	CASSALTGTNEKLFF
TRBV11-2	TRBJ2-1	-	-	TGTGCCAGCAGCTTATTGGAGACTCTCAGCTCCTACAATGAGCAGTTCTTC	CASSLLETLSSYNEQFF
TRBV6-2/TRBV6-3	TRBJ2-7	TRBD2	few	TGTGCCAGCAGACAACCCGGGACTAGCGGGAGTAGCGAGCAGTACTTC	CASRQPGTSGSSEQYF
TRBV5-1	TRBJ2-1	-	-	TGCGCCAGCAGCTTCTCGACAGACAATGAGCAGTTCTTC	CASSFSTDNEQFF
TRBV7-2	TRBJ2-4	-	-	TGTGCCAGCAGCTTAGAGACTCCCCGGCAGTACTTC	CASSLETPRQYF
TRBV27	TRBJ2-5	TRBD2	-	TGTGCCAGCAGCCCCCCCCTAGCGGGAGGAGAGACCCAGTACTTC	CASSPPLAGGETQYF
TRBV7-2	TRBJ2-2	-	few	TGTGCCAGCAGCTCACAATCCCAAACCGGGGAGCTGTTTTTT	CASSSQSQTGELFF
TRBV5-4	TRBJ2-6	-	-	TGTGCCAGCAGCAGGGGGACCAGCTCTGGGGCCAACGTCCTGACTTTC	CASSRGTSSGANVLTF
TRBV10-2	TRBJ2-1	-	once	TGCGCCAGCAAACGGCGAGAGCAGTTCTTC	CASKRREQFF
TRBV29-1	TRBJ2-1	TRBD2	few	TGCAGCGTTGAAGATCGTCTCCTAGCGGGATCCTCCTACAATGAGCAGTTCTTC	CSVEDRLLAGSSYNEQFF
TRBV12-5	TRBJ1-1	TRBD1	-	TGTGCTAGTGGTTCGGGACAGGGGTTTAGTGAAGCTTTCTTT	CASGSGQGFSEAFF
TRBV6-1	TRBJ2-7	TRBD2	-	TGTGCCAGCACTAATAACCGGGGGACTAGCTCCTACGAGCAGTACTTC	CASTNNRGTSSYEQYF
TRBV10-3	TRBJ2-6	-	-	TGTGCCATCAGTGTCGGGACTGGGGCCAACGTCCTGACTTTC	CAISVGTGANVLTF
TRBV6-5	TRBJ1-5	TRBD1	-	TGTGCCAGCAGTTACCGTTCAGGGGGAAGCAATCAGCCCCAGCATTTT	CASSYRSGGSNQPQHF
TRBV6-2/TRBV6-3	TRBJ1-5	-	-	TGTGCCAGCAGTTACGACAGCTATCAGCCCCAGCATTTT	CASSYDSYQPQHF
TRBV27	TRBJ2-3	-	few	TGTGCCAGCAGTTTAGTTTTCACAGATACGCAGTATTTT	CASSLVFTDTQYF
TRBV29-1	TRBJ2-3	-	many	TGCAGCGTTCAGTCCCACCCCACGGGGACAGATACGCAGTATTTT	CSVQSHPTGTDTQYF
TRBV3-1	TRBJ2-1	-	-	TGTGCCAGCAGCCCTACCGGCGGCGATGAGCAGTTCTTC	CASSPTGGDEQFF
TRBV6-2/TRBV6-3	TRBJ2-3	-	few	TGTGCCTCAGGAGATACGCAGTATTTT	CASGDTQYF
TRBV9	TRBJ2-2	TRBD2	few	TGTGCCAGCAGGTATGACCAGACTAGCGCTTCCGGGGAGCTGTTTTTT	CASRYDQTSASGELFF
TRBV14	TRBJ2-1	-	-	TGTGCCAGCAGCCAAGTATACAGGCCGGATGAGCAGTTCTTC	CASSQVYRPDEQFF
TRBV5-1	TRBJ2-5	TRBD2	few	TGCGCCAGCAGCTTGGCCGGCACTAGCGGGAGGGGAGAGACCCAGTACTTC	CASSLAGTSGRGETQYF
TRBV7-9	TRBJ2-1	TRBD2	few	TGTGCCAGTCCTCCCGGACTAGCGGGGTACAATGAGCAGTTCTTC	CASPPGLAGYNEQFF
TRBV6-5	TRBJ1-5	TRBD1	-	TGTGCCAGCAGTTGGACAGGGAGCAATCAGCCCCAGCATTTT	CASSWTGSNQPQHF
TRBV20-1	TRBJ2-3	-	-	TGCAGTGCTAGGGTACAGTGGACGCAGTATTTT	CSARVQWTQYF
TRBV6-1	TRBJ1-4	TRBD1	few	TGTGCCAGCAGTGCCTGGGGACAGGGGGACGAAAAACTGTTTTTT	CASSAWGQGDEKLFF
TRBV28	TRBJ2-3	TRBD2	-	TGTGCCACCTACCTAGCGGGAGAGGGATATACGCAGTATTTT	CATYLAGEGYTQYF
TRBV25-1	TRBJ2-5	-	few	TGTGCCAGCAGTGAATTCAGTGAGACCCAGTACTTC	CASSEFSETQYF
TRBV12-3/TRBV12-4	TRBJ2-5	-	-	TGTGCCAGCAGGGCCGAGACAGGCCAAGAGACCCAGTACTTC	CASRAETGQETQYF
TRBV14	TRBJ2-3	-	few	TGTGCCAGCAGCCGAGATAACGTCGGAGGGCCAAGGGATACGCAGTATTTT	CASSRDNVGGPRDTQYF
TRBV29-1	TRBJ2-3	TRBD2	few	TGCAGCGTTCAACTAGCGGCGAGCACAGATACGCAGTATTTT	CSVQLAASTDTQYF
TRBV28	TRBJ2-1	TRBD1	-	TGTGCCAGCAGCCCCCCCCCAGGGGGCTCCTACAATGAGCAGTTCTTC	CASSPPPGGSYNEQFF